This T cell receptor (beta chain) was recovered during a study of T cells in Graves' hyperthyroidism and ophthalmopathy. The study's findings and limits: A model of 13 V-J pairs discriminated ophthalmopathy from stable hyperthyroidism. Most expanded thyroid clonotypes above 0.001 also appeared in blood.

Disease duration was under 3 months in the ophthalmopathy patients, who also had a Clinical Activity Score of at least 3 and a NOSPECS grade of at least 4. The PBMCs had their origin in roughly 9.8 ml of fresh peripheral blood. What was amplified from RNA transcripts were TCR beta CDR3 regions. The HTBI primer set served for first-round RT-PCR of the TCR CDR3. MiXCR, run by TCRdb on the multiplex PCR reads, gives a single entry per CDR3 protein. The sample holds about 530,000 distinct CDR3 sequences, 17% seen once. Per germline, CDR1 SEHNR and CDR2 FQNEAQ (reference sequence). Deletions cut 4 bases from V and 0 bases from J, with 14 bases between. The CDR3 has 16 residues. This clonotype was detected only a few times. Its cognate antigen is unknown.

The gene calls are TRBV7-9 and TRBJ2-3; D gene uncertain. Sequences were obtained from blood. This clonotype was obtained from a woman younger than 35 with Graves' ophthalmopathy. DNA for the CDR3: TGTGCCAGCAGCTGGCTGCCGAAATCTAGCACAGATACGCAGTATTTT. It is translated as CASSWLPKSSTDTQYF.